This T cell receptor beta chain originates from a study of T cell responses to AZD1222 COVID-19 vaccine. The method was immunoSEQ multiplex PCR; TCRdb's version includes in-frame clones alone and lacks a portion of them. The sample has some 150,000 clones, approximately 93% seen once. V lost 6 bases and J lost 3, with 17 bases in between. The CDR3 sequence is 15 residues long. The TCR sequence derives from an adult in good health. This rearrangement joins TRBV23-1 to TRBJ1-2; D uncertain. TRBV23-1 is classed as an ORF, of uncertain function. Sequenced material: peripheral blood, taken on day 0 of MenACWY control vaccination. The CDR3 sequence is CASSNNPGLYYGYTF. The CDR3 coding sequence is TGCGCCAGCAGCAACAATCCGGGTCTCTACTATGGCTACACCTTC.